Following are 10 T cell receptor beta chains from one sample sequenced in a study of T cells in Graves' hyperthyroidism and ophthalmopathy. Amplified regions were TCR beta CDR3 sequences from RNA transcripts. HTBI primers were used for first-round RT-PCR of the TCR CDR3. TCRdb itself ran the multiplex PCR reads through MiXCR, one entry per CDR3 protein. This table has 660,000 or so distinct CDR3 sequences, just under 45% appearing once. The sample taken for sequencing was peripheral blood or thyroid tissue (not recorded which). The source of these receptors is an adult man with Graves' disease, either hyperthyroidism or ophthalmopathy (not recorded which).

V usage is TRBV24-1 and J usage is TRBJ2-5; 8 nucleotides match TRBD1. The CDR3 runs 15 residues. The germline V gene has CDR1 KGHDR and CDR2 SFDVKD. V was pared by 3 bases and J by 5 bases, with 7 bases of the junction left unmatched. CDR3 coding DNA: TGTGCCACCAGTGATATGACAGGGGACGGGGAGACCCAGTACTTC. Protein sequence: CATSDMTGDGETQYF.

This clonotype was seen a single time. The chain has TRBV10-3 and TRBJ2-5, with unresolved D. Per germline, CDR1 ENHRY and CDR2 SYGVKD. V was pared by 6 bases and J by 5 bases, with 13 bases between. The CDR3 length is 13 residues. CDR3 bases: TGTGCCATCAGCTCCCAGGTGGGGGAGACCCAGTACTTC. It encodes CAISSQVGETQYF.

At least ten counts were recorded for this clonotype. J is TRBJ2-5 and V is TRBV29-1; D is perhaps TRBD1 or TRBD2 (6 bases each). V shed 2 bases and J shed 5 bases, with 9 bases lying between them. This CDR3 contains 12 residues. Germline-derived CDR1 and CDR2 are SQVTM and ANQGSEA. The CDR3 region is CSVEQGGETQYF. For the CDR3, the DNA is TGCAGCGTTGAACAAGGGGGGGAGACCCAGTACTTC.

The rearrangement links TRBV5-4 to TRBJ1-2, with 8 bases fitting TRBD1. The CDR3 has 12 amino acids. The germline V gene encodes CDR1 SGHNT and CDR2 YYREEE (reference sequence). J gave up 7 bases and V 5 bases, and 4 bases lay outside the gene matches. The CDR3 reads CASRSRGLGYTF. As DNA, the CDR3 is TGTGCCAGCAGGAGCAGGGGGCTTGGCTACACCTTC.

This chain connects TRBV5-1 to TRBJ2-5; 11 bases agree with TRBD2. Germline assignment: CDR1 SGHRS and CDR2 YFSETQ. The CDR3 is made up of 16 amino acids. After removal of 4 bases from V and 3 bases from J, the junction contained 8 bases not matched to a gene. CDR3 loop: CASSVTSGGLEETQYF. In DNA, the CDR3 is TGCGCCAGCAGCGTTACTAGCGGGGGTTTGGAAGAGACCCAGTACTTC.

The rearrangement joins TRBV20-1 to TRBJ1-5; a possible D gene is TRBD1 (5 bases). This CDR3 contains 16 residues. CDR1 is DFQATT and CDR2 is SNEGSKA in the germline V gene (reference sequence). The V end lost 0 bases, the J end lost 1 base, and 13 bases lay between the germline ends. CDR3: CSARDPGQGSNQPQHF. DNA for the CDR3: TGCAGTGCTAGAGATCCGGGGCAGGGAAGCAATCAGCCCCAGCATTTT.

The chain combines TRBV7-2 with TRBJ1-6; a possible D gene is TRBD1 (6 bases). With 2 bases removed from V and 4 bases from J, the gap between germline ends came to 12 bases. Per the germline V gene, CDR1 is SGHTA and CDR2 is FQGNSA. This CDR3 is built from 16 residues. The CDR3 DNA reads as TGTGCCAGCAGCTTAAGGGGACAAGGATATAATTCACCCCTCCACTTT. The encoded protein is CASSLRGQGYNSPLHF. Combining the CDR3 with reference TRBV7-2 and TRBJ1-6 gives the whole variable domain GAGVSQSPSNKVTEKGKDVELRCDPISGHTALYWYRQSLGQGLEFLIYFQGNSAPDKSGLPSDRFSAERTGGSVSTLTIQRTQQEDSAVYLCASSLRGQGYNSPLHFGNGTRLTVT.

V is TRBV7-8 and J is TRBJ1-2, with TRBD1 matching 10 bases. CDR3 length equals 14 residues. Germline trimming cut 5 bases from V and 8 bases from J; bases unmatched to any gene: 8. The germline CDR1 and CDR2 sequences are SGHVS and FQNEAQ. CDR3: CASSMTGGGEGYTF. In DNA form, the CDR3 reads TGTGCCAGCAGCATGACAGGGGGCGGAGAAGGCTACACCTTC.

With regard to this clonotype: A read error may explain this, as a much larger clone is one base away. This chain uses TRBV6-5 with TRBJ1-3; 10 bases are a match to TRBD1. There are 14 residues in the CDR3. The trim removed 5 bases at V and 6 bases at J, leaving 4 bases unmatched. Germline V gene data show CDR1 as MNHEY and CDR2 as SVGAGI. CDR3 residues: CASSGQGGENTIYF. CDR3 nucleotide sequence: TGTGCCAGCAGTGGACAGGGGGGCGAAAACACCATATATTTT.

V usage is TRBV7-8 and J usage is TRBJ1-1, with 8 bases matching TRBD1. The germline V gene has CDR1 SGHVS and CDR2 FQNEAQ. V dropped 1 base and J dropped 0; count of bases not matched to a gene: 13. This CDR3 region has 19 residues. Here the CDR3 reads CASSLVALNRGKMNTEAFF. CDR3 DNA: TGTGCCAGCAGCTTAGTCGCGCTAAACAGGGGGAAAATGAACACTGAAGCTTTCTTT. Drawing the rest from reference TRBV7-8 and TRBJ1-1, the complete variable domain is GAGVSQSPRYKVAKRGQDVALRCDPISGHVSLFWYQQALGQGPEFLTYFQNEAQLDKSGLPSDRFFAERPEGSVSTLKIQRTQQEDSAVYLCASSLVALNRGKMNTEAFFGQGTRLTVV.